A selection of T cell receptor beta chains follows, all from one sample in a study of T cells after yellow fever vaccination. In TCRdb, the 5' RACE reads were re-called with MiXCR into one record per CDR3 protein. The profile shows 300,000 or so distinct CDR3 sequences, less than 9.5% of them singletons. The material was PBMCs, obtained around 45 days after the first yellow fever vaccination. The receptor set was obtained from a man in his late teens or twenties who received the YFV17D yellow fever vaccine. Each CDR3 is given with its conserved first and last residue. A D gene is named only where the DNA matches it firmly. Clone size is given for some rows only: seen once, a few or many times, or a class if the clone is expanded.

>TRBJ2-1|-|TRBV7-2|TRBD2
CASSLDAGLAVDNEQFF
TGTGCCAGCAGCTTAGACGCCGGCCTAGCGGTAGACAATGAGCAGTTCTTC
>TRBJ1-6|-|TRBV12-3/TRBV12-4|-
CASSFMANSPLHF
TGTGCCAGCAGTTTTATGGCAAATTCACCCCTCCACTTT
>TRBJ2-3|few|TRBV5-4|-
CASSPGYTDTQYF
TGTGCCAGCAGCCCGGGCTACACAGATACGCAGTATTTT
>TRBJ2-1|few|TRBV6-1|TRBD1
CASSAFRGPYNEQFF
TGTGCCAGCAGCGCCTTCAGGGGGCCCTACAATGAGCAGTTCTTC
>TRBJ2-7|few|TRBV5-1|TRBD1
CASSRRTGGSYEQYF
TGCGCCAGCAGCCGCAGGACAGGGGGCTCCTACGAGCAGTACTTC
>TRBJ1-1|few|TRBV6-1|-
CASRPWSMRKDTEAFF
TGTGCCAGCCGACCTTGGTCCATGCGGAAAGACACTGAAGCTTTCTTT
>TRBJ1-1|few|TRBV27|-
CASSFARVDTEAFF
TGTGCCAGCAGTTTCGCTAGGGTCGACACTGAAGCTTTCTTT
>TRBJ2-3|few|TRBV20-1|TRBD1
CSARQGADTQYF
TGCAGTGCTAGGCAGGGGGCGGATACGCAGTATTTT
>TRBJ2-1|-|TRBV19|-
CASSIDRILGNEQFF
TGTGCCAGTAGTATCGACAGGATATTGGGGAATGAGCAGTTCTTC
>TRBJ2-2|few|TRBV4-3|-
CASSHQVGTQNTGELFF
TGCGCCAGCAGCCACCAAGTGGGGACGCAGAACACCGGGGAGCTGTTTTTT
>TRBJ1-5|few|TRBV4-1|-
CASSQVREEQPQHF
TGCGCCAGCAGCCAAGTGAGGGAGGAACAGCCCCAGCATTTT
>TRBJ2-1|-|TRBV6-2/TRBV6-3|-
CASRRTYNVQFF
TGTGCCAGCAGACGTACCTACAATGTGCAGTTCTTC
>TRBJ2-5|-|TRBV12-3/TRBV12-4|-
CASSPLSALETQYF
TGTGCCAGCAGTCCTCTCTCAGCCCTAGAGACCCAGTACTTC
>TRBJ2-1|-|TRBV3-1|-
CACTQDWRSYNEQFF
TGTGCCTGCACCCAAGATTGGCGCTCCTACAATGAGCAGTTCTTC
>TRBJ2-7|-|TRBV5-1|TRBD2
CASSRGLADPYEQYF
TGCGCCAGCAGCAGGGGACTAGCGGACCCCTACGAGCAGTACTTC
>TRBJ1-5|few|TRBV4-1|-
CASSLITGSNQPQHF
TGCGCCAGCAGCCTAATAACAGGGAGCAATCAGCCCCAGCATTTT
>TRBJ1-1|few|TRBV5-4|TRBD1
CASSKGQGEGTEAFF
TGTGCCAGCAGCAAGGGACAGGGGGAAGGCACTGAAGCTTTCTTT
>TRBJ2-1|many|TRBV5-1|TRBD2
CASSLDRGGAYNEQFF
TGCGCCAGCAGCTTGGACCGCGGGGGGGCCTACAATGAGCAGTTCTTC
>TRBJ2-2|few|TRBV11-2|-
CASRRILGAKPGELFF
TGTGCCAGCAGGCGAATTTTAGGAGCAAAGCCCGGGGAGCTGTTTTTT
>TRBJ2-4|-|TRBV12-3/TRBV12-4|-
CASSLGTVKNIQYF
TGTGCCAGCAGTTTAGGGACAGTCAAAAACATTCAGTACTTC
>TRBJ2-3|few|TRBV5-1|TRBD2
CASSLGGSGGPSTDTQYF
TGCGCCAGCAGCTTGGGGGGTAGCGGGGGACCTAGCACAGATACGCAGTATTTT
>TRBJ1-2|many|TRBV5-1|-
CASTWGYDYGYTF
TGCGCCAGCACCTGGGGGTATGACTATGGCTACACCTTC
>TRBJ1-1|-|TRBV3-1|-
CASSPEDGGADWTEAFF
TGTGCCAGCAGCCCCGAAGATGGGGGGGCGGACTGGACTGAAGCTTTCTTT
>TRBJ1-4|-|TRBV5-1|TRBD1
CASSLETGGHEKLFF
TGCGCCAGCAGCTTGGAGACAGGGGGCCATGAAAAACTGTTTTTT
>TRBJ2-7|-|TRBV3-1|-
CASSPSGGAVVYEQYF
TGTGCCAGCAGCCCAAGTGGAGGGGCCGTCGTCTACGAGCAGTACTTC
>TRBJ2-6|-|TRBV18|TRBD1
CASSRTTGTGANVLTF
TGTGCCAGCTCACGTACGACAGGGACTGGGGCCAACGTCCTGACTTTC
>TRBJ2-7|-|TRBV20-1|-
CCARPLGGGTSYEQYF
TGCTGTGCTAGACCCCTGGGGGGTGGTACCTCCTACGAGCAGTACTTC
>TRBJ2-1|-|TRBV11-2|-
CASSLPSGTQSSYNEQFF
TGTGCCAGCAGCTTACCCTCCGGGACACAAAGCTCCTACAATGAGCAGTTCTTC
>TRBJ1-1|few|TRBV6-5|-
CASSTGREAFF
TGTGCCAGCAGTACCGGCCGTGAAGCTTTCTTT
>TRBJ1-1|few|TRBV4-1|-
CASSRLPGPNTEAFF
TGCGCCAGCAGCCGGCTACCGGGACCGAACACTGAAGCTTTCTTT
>TRBJ2-2|-|TRBV7-6|TRBD1
CASSLGVGGAGELFF
TGTGCCAGCAGCTTAGGGGTAGGGGGCGCCGGGGAGCTGTTTTTT
>TRBJ1-3|few|TRBV5-4|-
CASSSAVGQISGNTIYF
TGTGCCAGCAGCTCCGCCGTTGGACAGATCTCTGGAAACACCATATATTTT
>TRBJ2-1|-|TRBV7-6|-
CASSLDQLGHEQFF
TGTGCCAGCAGCTTGGATCAGCTGGGGCATGAGCAGTTCTTC
>TRBJ2-2|-|TRBV20-1|TRBD2
CSARSTSGGYTGELFF
TGCAGTGCTAGATCGACTAGCGGGGGGTACACCGGGGAGCTGTTTTTT
>TRBJ2-1|few|TRBV5-1|TRBD1
CASSPDRGRPHEQFF
TGCGCCAGCAGCCCGGACAGGGGGAGGCCCCATGAGCAGTTCTTC
>TRBJ2-5|few|TRBV29-1|-
CSVSNLTQETQYF
TGCAGCGTTTCCAATCTTACTCAAGAGACCCAGTACTTC
>TRBJ2-5|-|TRBV7-3|-
CASSLRPNAPQETQYF
TGTGCCAGCAGCTTACGGCCCAACGCACCCCAAGAGACCCAGTACTTC
>TRBJ2-7|many|TRBV5-6|-
CASSFGTPTYEQYF
TGTGCCAGCAGCTTCGGGACACCGACCTACGAGCAGTACTTC
>TRBJ2-7|-|TRBV27|-
CASSLKGLGEQYF
TGTGCCAGCAGTTTAAAGGGTCTGGGCGAGCAGTACTTC
>TRBJ1-2|-|TRBV6-2/TRBV6-3|-
CASSSPTSRRGYTF
TGTGCCAGCAGTTCCCCGACCAGCCGTCGGGGCTACACCTTC
>TRBJ1-5|many|TRBV12-3/TRBV12-4|-
CASSTGPNQPQHF
TGTGCCAGCAGTACCGGGCCCAATCAGCCCCAGCATTTT
>TRBJ2-1|few|TRBV11-1|-
CASSLLVEVEQFF
TGTGCCAGCAGCTTACTCGTCGAGGTTGAGCAGTTCTTC
>TRBJ2-1|few|TRBV7-8|-
CASSLGKAGAYNEQFF
TGTGCCAGCAGCTTAGGGAAGGCAGGGGCGTACAATGAGCAGTTCTTC
>TRBJ1-5|few|TRBV6-4|TRBD1
CASFEGAHPYSNQPQHF
TGTGCCAGCTTTGAGGGGGCCCACCCGTATAGCAATCAGCCCCAGCATTTT
>TRBJ2-5|-|TRBV19|TRBD1
CASSNLQGPGETQYF
TGTGCCAGTAGTAACTTACAGGGGCCCGGGGAGACCCAGTACTTC
>TRBJ2-3|-|TRBV3-1|TRBD2
CASSVGVGGGAYPQYF
TGTGCCAGCAGTGTTGGAGTGGGCGGGGGGGCCTACCCGCAGTATTTT
>TRBJ2-2|few|TRBV7-9|-
CASGGRTGELFF
TGTGCCAGCGGAGGGCGAACCGGGGAGCTGTTTTTT
>TRBJ2-2|-|TRBV5-5|-
CASNLGTGELFF
TGTGCCAGCAACCTTGGGACCGGGGAGCTGTTTTTT
>TRBJ1-3|-|TRBV18|-
CASSPPEGFGNTIYF
TGTGCCAGCTCACCACCGGAAGGCTTCGGAAACACCATATATTTT
>TRBJ2-1|-|TRBV11-3|-
CASSLYGVNEQFF
TGTGCCAGCAGCTTATATGGGGTTAATGAGCAGTTCTTC
>TRBJ1-5|few|TRBV6-5|-
CASSSRDNQPQHF
TGTGCCAGCAGTTCCAGGGACAATCAGCCCCAGCATTTT
>TRBJ2-3|few|TRBV5-1|-
CASSLQEAFTDTQYF
TGCGCCAGCAGCTTACAGGAAGCTTTCACAGATACGCAGTATTTT
>TRBJ2-3|many|TRBV20-1|-
CSARLPGTDTQYF
TGCAGTGCTAGACTCCCAGGGACAGATACGCAGTATTTT